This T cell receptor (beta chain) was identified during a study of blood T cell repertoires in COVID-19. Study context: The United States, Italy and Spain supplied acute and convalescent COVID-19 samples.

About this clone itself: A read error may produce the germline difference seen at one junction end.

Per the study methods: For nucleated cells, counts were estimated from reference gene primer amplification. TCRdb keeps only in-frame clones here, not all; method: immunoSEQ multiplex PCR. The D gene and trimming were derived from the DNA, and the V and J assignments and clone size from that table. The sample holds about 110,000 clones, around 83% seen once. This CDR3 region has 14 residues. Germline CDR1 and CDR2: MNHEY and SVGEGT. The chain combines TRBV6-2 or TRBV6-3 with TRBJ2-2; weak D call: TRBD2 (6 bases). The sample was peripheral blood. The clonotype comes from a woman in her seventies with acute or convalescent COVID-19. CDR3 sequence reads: CASSHSGSTGELFF. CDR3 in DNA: TGTGCCAGCAGTCACTCCGGGAGCACCGGGGAGCTGTTTTTT.